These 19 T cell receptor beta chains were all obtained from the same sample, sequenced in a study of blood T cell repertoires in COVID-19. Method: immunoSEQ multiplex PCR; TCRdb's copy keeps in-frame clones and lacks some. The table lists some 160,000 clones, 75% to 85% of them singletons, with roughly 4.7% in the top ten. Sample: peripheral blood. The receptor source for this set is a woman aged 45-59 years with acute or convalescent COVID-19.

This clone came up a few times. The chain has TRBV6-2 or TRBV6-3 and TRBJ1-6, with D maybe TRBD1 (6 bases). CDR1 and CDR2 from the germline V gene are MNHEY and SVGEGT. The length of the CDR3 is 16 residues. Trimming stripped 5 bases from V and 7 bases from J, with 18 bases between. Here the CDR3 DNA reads TGTGCCAGCAGTAAACCTACAGGGCCAAGAAATTCACCCCTCCACTTT. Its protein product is CASSKPTGPRNSPLHF.

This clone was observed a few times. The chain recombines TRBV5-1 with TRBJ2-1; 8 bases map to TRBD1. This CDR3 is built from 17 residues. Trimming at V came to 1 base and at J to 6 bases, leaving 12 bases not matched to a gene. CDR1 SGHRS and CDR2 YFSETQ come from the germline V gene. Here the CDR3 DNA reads TGCGCCAGCAGCTTGAGGACAGGGCCCTCCATGGTCAATGAGCAGTTCTTC. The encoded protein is CASSLRTGPSMVNEQFF.

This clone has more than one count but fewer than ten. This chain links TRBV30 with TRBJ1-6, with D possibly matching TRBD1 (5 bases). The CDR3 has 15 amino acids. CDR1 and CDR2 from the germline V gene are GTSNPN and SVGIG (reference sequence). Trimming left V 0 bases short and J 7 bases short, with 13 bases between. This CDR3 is CAWSVSPTVNSPLHF. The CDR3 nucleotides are TGTGCCTGGAGTGTATCTCCGACAGTAAATTCACCCCTCCACTTT.

The CDR3 DNA follows: TGTGCCAGCAAAACTAGCGGGCAGAACAATGAGCAGTTCTTC. The encoded protein is CASKTSGQNNEQFF. The J gene is TRBJ2-1, the V gene TRBV28; 9 bases are a match to TRBD2. V trimming: 7 bases; J trimming: 5 bases; junction bases outside the gene matches: 6. This CDR3 spans 14 amino acids. Looked up from germline, CDR1 is MDHEN and CDR2 is SYDVKM.

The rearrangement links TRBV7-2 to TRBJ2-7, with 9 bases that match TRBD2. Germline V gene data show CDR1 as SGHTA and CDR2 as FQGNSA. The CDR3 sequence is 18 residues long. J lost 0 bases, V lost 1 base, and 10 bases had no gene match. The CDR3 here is CASSLGSSGGTLSYEQYF. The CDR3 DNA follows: TGTGCCAGCAGCTTAGGATCCAGCGGGGGGACCCTCTCCTACGAGCAGTACTTC.

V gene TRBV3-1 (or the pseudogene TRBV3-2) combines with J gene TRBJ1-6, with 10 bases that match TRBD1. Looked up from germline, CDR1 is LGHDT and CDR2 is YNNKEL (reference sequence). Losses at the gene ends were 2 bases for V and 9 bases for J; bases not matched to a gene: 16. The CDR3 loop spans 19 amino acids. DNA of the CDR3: TGTGCCAGCAGCCAAACTCGGACAGGGGGTGGCGGAGGAGTTTCACCCCTCCACTTT. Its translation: CASSQTRTGGGGGVSPLHF.

The CDR3 protein is CASSYGSAGGEKLFF. The CDR3 coding sequence is TGTGCCAGCAGTTACGGGTCGGCAGGGGGTGAAAAACTGTTTTTT. The J gene is TRBJ1-4, the V gene TRBV6-6; 7 bases agree with TRBD1. V lost 2 bases to trimming and J lost 7 bases; unmatched junction nucleotides: 7. This CDR3 is 15 amino acids long. Germline V CDR1 and CDR2: MNHNY, SVGAGI (reference sequence).

The CDR3, as DNA: TGTGCCACCGGACACTTGAACACTGAAGCTTTCTTT. Translated, it gives CATGHLNTEAFF. J is TRBJ1-1 and V is TRBV7-2, with TRBD1 as a possible D gene (5 bases). Germline CDR1 and CDR2: SGHTA and FQGNSA. The CDR3 covers 12 residues. Trimming removed 10 bases from V and 0 bases from J, with 9 bases in between.

CDR3 coding DNA: TGTGCCAGCAGCCCCATAGAGAGGGCCCTTTATGGCTACACCTTC. Its translation: CASSPIERALYGYTF. J is TRBJ1-2 and V is TRBV7-9; D not resolved. Germline V gene sequence: CDR1 SEHNR, CDR2 FQNEAQ (reference sequence). This CDR3 is built from 15 residues. V shed 5 bases and J shed 5 bases, with 18 bases lying between them.

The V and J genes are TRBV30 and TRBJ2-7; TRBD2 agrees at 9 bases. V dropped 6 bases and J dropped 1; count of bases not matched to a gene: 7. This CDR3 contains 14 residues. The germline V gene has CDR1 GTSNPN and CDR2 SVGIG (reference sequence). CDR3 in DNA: TGTGCCTGTACGCGGGGGGGCCTATCCTACGAGCAGTACTTC. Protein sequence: CACTRGGLSYEQYF.

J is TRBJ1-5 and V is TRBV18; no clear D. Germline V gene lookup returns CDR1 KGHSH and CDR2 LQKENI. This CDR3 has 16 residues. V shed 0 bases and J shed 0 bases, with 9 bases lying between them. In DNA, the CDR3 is TGTGCCAGCTCACCACCGGGCAGAAATAGCAATCAGCCCCAGCATTTT. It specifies CASSPPGRNSNQPQHF.

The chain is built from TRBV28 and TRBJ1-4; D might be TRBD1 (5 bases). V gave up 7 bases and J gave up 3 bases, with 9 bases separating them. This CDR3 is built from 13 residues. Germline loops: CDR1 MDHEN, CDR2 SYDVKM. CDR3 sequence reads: CASNQGANEKLFF. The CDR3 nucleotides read TGTGCCAGCAATCAGGGCGCTAATGAAAAACTGTTTTTT.

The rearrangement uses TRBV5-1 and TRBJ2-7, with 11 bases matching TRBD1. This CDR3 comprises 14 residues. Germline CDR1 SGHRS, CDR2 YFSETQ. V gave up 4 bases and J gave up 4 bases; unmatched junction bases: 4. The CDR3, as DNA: TGCGCCAGCAGCATGGGACAGGGGGGGTACGAGCAGTACTTC. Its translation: CASSMGQGGYEQYF.

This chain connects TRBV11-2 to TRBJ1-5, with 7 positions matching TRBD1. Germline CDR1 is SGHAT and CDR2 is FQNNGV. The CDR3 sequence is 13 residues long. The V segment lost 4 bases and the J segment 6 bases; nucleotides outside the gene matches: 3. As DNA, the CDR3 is TGTGCCAGCAGCTCACAGGGGAGTCAGCCCCAGCATTTT. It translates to CASSSQGSQPQHF. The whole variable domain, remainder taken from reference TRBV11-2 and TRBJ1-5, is EAGVAQSPRYKIIEKRQSVAFWCNPISGHATLYWYQQILGQGPKLLIQFQNNGVVDDSQLPKDRFSAERLKGVDSTLKIQPAKLEDSAVYLCASSSQGSQPQHFGDGTRLSIL.

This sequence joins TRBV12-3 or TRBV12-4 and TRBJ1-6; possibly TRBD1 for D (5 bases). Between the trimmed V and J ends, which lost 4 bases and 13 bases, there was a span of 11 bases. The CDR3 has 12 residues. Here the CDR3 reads CASSSDMKPLHF. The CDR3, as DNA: TGTGCCAGCAGTTCGGACATGAAGCCCCTCCACTTT.

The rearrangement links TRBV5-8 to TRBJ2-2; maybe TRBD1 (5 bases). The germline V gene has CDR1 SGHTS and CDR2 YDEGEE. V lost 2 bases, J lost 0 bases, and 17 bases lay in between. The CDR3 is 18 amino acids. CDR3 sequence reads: CASSFTGSSSTNTGELFF. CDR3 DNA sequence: TGTGCCAGCAGCTTTACAGGTTCCTCTTCCACGAACACCGGGGAGCTGTTTTTT.

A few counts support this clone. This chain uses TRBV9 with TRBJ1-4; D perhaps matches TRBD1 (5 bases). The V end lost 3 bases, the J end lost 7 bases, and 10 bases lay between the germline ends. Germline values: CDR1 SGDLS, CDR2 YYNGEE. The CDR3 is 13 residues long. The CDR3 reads CASSGRVPEKLFF. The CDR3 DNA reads TGTGCCAGCAGCGGCAGGGTACCTGAAAAACTGTTTTTT.

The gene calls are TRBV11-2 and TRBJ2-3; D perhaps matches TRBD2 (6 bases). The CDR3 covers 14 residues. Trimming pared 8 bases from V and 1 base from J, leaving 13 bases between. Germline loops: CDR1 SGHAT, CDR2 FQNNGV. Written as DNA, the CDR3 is TGTGCCAGCGGAACGGGCGGGGGCACAGATACGCAGTATTTT. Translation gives CASGTGGGTDTQYF.

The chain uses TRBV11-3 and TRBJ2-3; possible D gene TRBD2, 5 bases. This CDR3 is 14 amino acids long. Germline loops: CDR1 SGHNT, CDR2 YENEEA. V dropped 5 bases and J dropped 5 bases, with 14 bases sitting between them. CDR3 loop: CASSPRDRGDTQYF. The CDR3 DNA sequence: TGTGCCAGCAGCCCTCGGGATAGAGGAGATACGCAGTATTTT. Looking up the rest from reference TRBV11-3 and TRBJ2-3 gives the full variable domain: EAGVVQSPRYKIIEKKQPVAFWCNPISGHNTLYWYLQNLGQGPELLIRYENEEAVDDSQLPKDRFSAERLKGVDSTLKIQPAELGDSAVYLCASSPRDRGDTQYFGPGTRLTVL.